Listed below are T cell receptor beta chains from one sample, sequenced in a study of cytomegalovirus exposure and HLA in healthy donors. Clones were read by immunoSEQ multiplex PCR, and TCRdb kept only the in-frame ones, dropping some. This table has 85,000 to 100,000 clones, approximately 89% appearing once. Sequenced material: PBMCs. Every receptor here comes from a man aged 30 to 45 in good health and CMV-seropositive. Both conserved end residues are part of each CDR3. Fields, in order: clone size, V gene, J gene, D gene, CDR3 length, CDR3 DNA, CDR3 protein. The D gene is left open where the match is weak. A row's size may be missing; if present it is once, few, many or a size class.

>few|TRBV10-2|TRBJ1-1|TRBD1|15
TGCGCCAGCAGTGAGCCTAGACAGGGGAACGTAAAAGCTTTCTTT
CASSEPRQGNVKAFF
>-|TRBV27|TRBJ2-1|TRBD2|16
TGTGCCAGCAGTTTTACTATGGCGGGAGTGGGCTATGAGCAGTTCTTC
CASSFTMAGVGYEQFF
>-|TRBV5-1|TRBJ1-5|TRBD1|14
TGCGCCAGCAGCTTCGGGACAGGGGGCCAGCCCCAGCATTTT
CASSFGTGGQPQHF
>-|TRBV5-3|TRBJ2-3|-|18
TGTGCCAGAAGCTTTTCCACGGGGCGGACAGTAGACACAGATACGCAGTATTTT
CARSFSTGRTVDTDTQYF
>-|TRBV9|TRBJ1-5|-|15
TGTGCCAGCAGCGATACCGCTAGTAGCAATCAGCCCCAGCATTTT
CASSDTASSNQPQHF
>-|TRBV25-1|TRBJ2-7|-|14
TGTGCCAGCAGTGAAGTCCCCAGCTCCTACGAGCAGTACTTC
CASSEVPSSYEQYF
>-|TRBV2|TRBJ2-5|TRBD2|15
TGTGCCAGCAGTGCTACACTAGCGGATGGAGAGACCCAGTACTTC
CASSATLADGETQYF
>-|TRBV4-2|TRBJ2-3|-|17
TGTGCCAGCAGCCAAGACCTCGCGGGTCCTAGCACAGATACGCAGTATTTT
CASSQDLAGPSTDTQYF
>medium-sized|TRBV10-3|TRBJ2-3|-|18
TGTGCCATCAGTAACGGTTTGGGGGCTCTTTATAGCACAGATACGCAGTATTTT
CAISNGLGALYSTDTQYF
>-|TRBV7-6|TRBJ2-3|TRBD2|16
TGTGCCAGCGGGAAGGGACTAGCGGGAAGCACAGATACGCAGTATTTT
CASGKGLAGSTDTQYF
>-|TRBV9|TRBJ2-2|TRBD2|16
TGTGCCAGCAGCGTAGGGACGGGAGGCGAAACCGGGGAGCTGTTTTTT
CASSVGTGGETGELFF
>-|TRBV5-1|TRBJ2-1|TRBD1|14
TGCGCCAGCAGCTGGACAGGGACCTACAATGAGCAGTTCTTC
CASSWTGTYNEQFF
>-|TRBV14|TRBJ2-7|TRBD2|19
TGTGCCAGCAGCCTCGATCGAGCTCCCGGACTAGCGGGAGCCTACGAGCAGTACTTC
CASSLDRAPGLAGAYEQYF
>-|TRBV5-1|TRBJ2-7|TRBD2|19
TGCGCCAGCAGCTTGGGTGTTTTGGGACTAGCGGAATATGCCTACGAGCAGTACTTC
CASSLGVLGLAEYAYEQYF
>-|TRBV5-1|TRBJ2-3|TRBD2|17
TGCGCCAGCAGCTTCAGGACTAGCCGAACTAGCACAGATACGCAGTATTTT
CASSFRTSRTSTDTQYF
>-|TRBV2|TRBJ2-2|-|14
TGTGCCAGCAACCTAGGACGGGAAACCGGGGAGCTGTTTTTT
CASNLGRETGELFF
>-|TRBV7-9|TRBJ2-1|-|14
TGTGCCAGCAGCTCCCGGGATACCTACAATGAGCAGTTCTTC
CASSSRDTYNEQFF
>-|TRBV5-8|TRBJ2-1|TRBD2|15
TGTGCCAGCAGCTTGGCCGGGACTAACTACAATGAGCAGTTCTTC
CASSLAGTNYNEQFF
>-|TRBV11-2|TRBJ2-1|TRBD2|18
TGTGCCAGCAGCTTAGATCCCGTCCGACTAGCGGGCTACAATGAGCAGTTCTTC
CASSLDPVRLAGYNEQFF
>-|TRBV2|TRBJ2-1|TRBD2|11
TGTGCCAGCCGGGGGGAGAATGAGCAGTTCTTC
CASRGENEQFF
>-|TRBV18|TRBJ2-4|TRBD2|15
TGTGCCAGCTCACCCCGGGAGGGGGCCAAAAACATTCAGTACTTC
CASSPREGAKNIQYF
>-|TRBV7-6|TRBJ2-2|TRBD2|15
TGTGCCAGCAGCCAGGGACTAACGAACACCGGGGAGCTGTTTTTT
CASSQGLTNTGELFF
>-|TRBV19|TRBJ2-1|TRBD2|15
TGTGCCAGTAGTCGTTTAGCGGGAGGGTACAATGAGCAGTTCTTC
CASSRLAGGYNEQFF
>-|TRBV30|TRBJ2-2|TRBD2|17
TGTGCCTGGTCTAGAGGACTAGCGGGAGCGAACACCGGGGAGCTGTTTTTT
CAWSRGLAGANTGELFF
>-|TRBV28|TRBJ2-7|-|11
TGTGCCAGCAGTTTATGGGACAGAGAATTCTTC
CASSLWDREFF
>-|TRBV18|TRBJ2-7|TRBD1|14
TGTGCCAGCTCACAGGCAGGGGGCCTCTACGAGCAGTACTTC
CASSQAGGLYEQYF
>-|TRBV28|TRBJ2-3|-|13
TGTGCCAGCAAAGTAGGACTCACAGATACGCAGTATTTT
CASKVGLTDTQYF
>once|TRBV30|TRBJ1-1|-|14
TGTGCCTGGAGTGAGGACAGCGTGGTCACTGAAGCTTTCTTT
CAWSEDSVVTEAFF
>-|TRBV18|TRBJ1-5|-|14
TGTGCCAGCTCACCGGAGGCTAGCAATCAGCCCCAGCATTTT
CASSPEASNQPQHF
>-|TRBV9|TRBJ1-1|TRBD1|15
TGTGCCAGCAGCGTTGGACAGGGTCTGAACACTGAAGCTTTCTTT
CASSVGQGLNTEAFF
>-|TRBV7-9|TRBJ2-6|-|13
TGTGCCAGCAGTAACTCTGGGGCCAACGTCCTGACTTTC
CASSNSGANVLTF
>few|TRBV28|TRBJ2-4|-|15
TGTGCCAGCAGTCCCTGGAGGTTAGCCAAAAACATTCAGTACTTC
CASSPWRLAKNIQYF
>-|TRBV5-1|TRBJ2-4|-|17
TGCGCCAGCAGCGAGCAACAGGGCGGGTTCGCCAAAAACATTCAGTACTTC
CASSEQQGGFAKNIQYF
>-|TRBV27|TRBJ2-1|TRBD2|15
TGTGCCAGCAGTTTCCGCGGGAGCTCCTACAATGAGCAGTTCTTC
CASSFRGSSYNEQFF
>-|TRBV5-1|TRBJ2-7|TRBD1|12
TGCGCCAGCAGTTCAGACAGGGGTCCGCAGTACTTC
CASSSDRGPQYF
>-|TRBV27|TRBJ2-5|TRBD2|14
TGTGCCAGCAGTTTACTAGCGGAGAAAGAGACCCAGTACTTC
CASSLLAEKETQYF
>few|TRBV11-2|TRBJ1-2|-|15
TGTGCCAGCAGCTTAATCGCCAGGAGGGGCTATGGCTACACCTTC
CASSLIARRGYGYTF
>-|TRBV13|TRBJ2-1|-|13
TGTGCCAGCAGCCCGGCGGCTTACAATGAGCAGTTCTTC
CASSPAAYNEQFF